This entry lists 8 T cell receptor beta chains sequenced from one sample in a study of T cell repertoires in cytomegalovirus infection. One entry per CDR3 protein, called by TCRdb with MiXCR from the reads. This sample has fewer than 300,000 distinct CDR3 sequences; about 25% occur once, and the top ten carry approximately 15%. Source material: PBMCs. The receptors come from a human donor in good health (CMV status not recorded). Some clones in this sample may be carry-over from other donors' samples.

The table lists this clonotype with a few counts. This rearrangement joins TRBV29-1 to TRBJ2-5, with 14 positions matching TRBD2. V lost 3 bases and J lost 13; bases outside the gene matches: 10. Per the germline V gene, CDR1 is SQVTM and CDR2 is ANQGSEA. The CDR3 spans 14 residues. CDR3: CSVDLGLAGASRYF. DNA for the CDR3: TGCAGCGTTGACCTGGGACTAGCGGGGGCTTCCCGGTACTTC.

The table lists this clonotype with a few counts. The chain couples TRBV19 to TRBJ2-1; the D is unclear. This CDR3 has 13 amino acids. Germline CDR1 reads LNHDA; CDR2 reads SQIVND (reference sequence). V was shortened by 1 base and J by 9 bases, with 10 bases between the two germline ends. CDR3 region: CASSIGLLVEQFF. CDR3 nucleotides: TGTGCCAGTAGTATAGGACTCCTGGTTGAGCAGTTCTTC.

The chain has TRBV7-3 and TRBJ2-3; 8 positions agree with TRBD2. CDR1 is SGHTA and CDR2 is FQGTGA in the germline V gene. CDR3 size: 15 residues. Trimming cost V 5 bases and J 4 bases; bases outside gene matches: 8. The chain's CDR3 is CASSITGGRADTQYF. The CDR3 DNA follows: TGTGCCAGCAGCATCACGGGAGGGCGCGCAGATACGCAGTATTTT.

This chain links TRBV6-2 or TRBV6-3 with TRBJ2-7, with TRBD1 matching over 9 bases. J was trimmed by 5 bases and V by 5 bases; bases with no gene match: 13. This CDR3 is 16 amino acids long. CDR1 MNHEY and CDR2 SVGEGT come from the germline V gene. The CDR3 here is CASSRTPGQGVHEQYF. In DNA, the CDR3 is TGTGCCAGCAGTAGAACGCCGGGACAGGGCGTCCACGAGCAGTACTTC.

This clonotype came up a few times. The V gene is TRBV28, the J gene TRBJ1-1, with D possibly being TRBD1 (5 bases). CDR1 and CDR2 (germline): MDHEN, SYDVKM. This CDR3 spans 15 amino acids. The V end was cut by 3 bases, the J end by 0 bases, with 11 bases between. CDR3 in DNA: TGTGCCAGCAGTTTTCCGACAGTATTGAACACTGAAGCTTTCTTT. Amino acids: CASSFPTVLNTEAFF.

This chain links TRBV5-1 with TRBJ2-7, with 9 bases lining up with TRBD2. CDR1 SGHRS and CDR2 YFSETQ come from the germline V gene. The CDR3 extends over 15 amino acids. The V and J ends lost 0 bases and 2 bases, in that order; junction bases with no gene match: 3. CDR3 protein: CASSLARGRAYEQYF. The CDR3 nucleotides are TGCGCCAGCAGCTTGGCTCGCGGGAGGGCCTACGAGCAGTACTTC.

DNA for the CDR3: TGCAGTGCTAGCAAACTAGCGGGAGGGCCGTACAATGAGCAGTTCTTC. Translation: CSASKLAGGPYNEQFF. V and J are TRBV20-1 and TRBJ2-1, with TRBD2 matching over 13 bases. In germline, CDR1 is DFQATT, CDR2 SNEGSKA (reference sequence). The CDR3 covers 16 residues. The V segment lost 3 bases and the J segment 4 bases; nucleotides outside the gene matches: 6.

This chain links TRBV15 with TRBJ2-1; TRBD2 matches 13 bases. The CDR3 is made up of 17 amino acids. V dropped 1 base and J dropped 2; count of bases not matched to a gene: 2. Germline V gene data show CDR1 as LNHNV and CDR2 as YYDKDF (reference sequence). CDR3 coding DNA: TGTGCCACCAGCAGAGGCGGGACTAGCGGGGCCTACAATGAGCAGTTCTTC. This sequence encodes CATSRGGTSGAYNEQFF.